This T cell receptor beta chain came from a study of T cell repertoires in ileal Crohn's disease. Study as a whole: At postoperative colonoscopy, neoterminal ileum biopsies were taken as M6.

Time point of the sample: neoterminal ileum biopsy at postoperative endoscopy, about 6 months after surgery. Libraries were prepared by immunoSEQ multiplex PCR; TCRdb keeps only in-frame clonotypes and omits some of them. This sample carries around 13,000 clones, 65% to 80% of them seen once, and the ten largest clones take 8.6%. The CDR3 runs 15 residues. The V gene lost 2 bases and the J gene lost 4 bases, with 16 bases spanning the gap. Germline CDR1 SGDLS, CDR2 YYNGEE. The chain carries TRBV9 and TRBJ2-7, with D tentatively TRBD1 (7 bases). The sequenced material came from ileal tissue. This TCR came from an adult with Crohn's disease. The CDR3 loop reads CASSVGGQFVYEQYF. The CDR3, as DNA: TGTGCCAGCAGCGTCGGGGGACAGTTTGTGTACGAGCAGTACTTC. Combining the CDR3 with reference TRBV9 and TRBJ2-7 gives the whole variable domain DSGVTQTPKHLITATGQRVTLRCSPRSGDLSVYWYQQSLDQGLQFLIQYYNGEERAKGNILERFSAQQFPDLHSELNLSSLELGDSALYFCASSVGGQFVYEQYFGPGTRLTVT.